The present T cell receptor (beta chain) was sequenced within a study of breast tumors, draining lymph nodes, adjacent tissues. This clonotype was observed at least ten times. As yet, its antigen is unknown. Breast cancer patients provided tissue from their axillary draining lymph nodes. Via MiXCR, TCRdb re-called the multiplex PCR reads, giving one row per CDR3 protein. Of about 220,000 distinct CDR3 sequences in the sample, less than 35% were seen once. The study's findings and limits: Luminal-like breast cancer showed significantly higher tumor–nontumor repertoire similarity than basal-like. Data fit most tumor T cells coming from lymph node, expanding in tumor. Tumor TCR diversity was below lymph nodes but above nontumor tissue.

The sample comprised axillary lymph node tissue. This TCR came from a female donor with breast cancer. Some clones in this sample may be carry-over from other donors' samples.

The CDR3 region has the DNA TGTGCCAGCAGCTACCACCCCCCGGGACAGCAAGAGACCCAGTACTTC. Translating it yields CASSYHPPGQQETQYF. The chain recombines TRBV7-2 with TRBJ2-5; 7 bases fit TRBD1. Germline CDR1 SGHTA, CDR2 FQGNSA. J gave up 2 bases and V 4 bases, and 10 bases lay outside the gene matches. CDR3 length: 16 amino acids.